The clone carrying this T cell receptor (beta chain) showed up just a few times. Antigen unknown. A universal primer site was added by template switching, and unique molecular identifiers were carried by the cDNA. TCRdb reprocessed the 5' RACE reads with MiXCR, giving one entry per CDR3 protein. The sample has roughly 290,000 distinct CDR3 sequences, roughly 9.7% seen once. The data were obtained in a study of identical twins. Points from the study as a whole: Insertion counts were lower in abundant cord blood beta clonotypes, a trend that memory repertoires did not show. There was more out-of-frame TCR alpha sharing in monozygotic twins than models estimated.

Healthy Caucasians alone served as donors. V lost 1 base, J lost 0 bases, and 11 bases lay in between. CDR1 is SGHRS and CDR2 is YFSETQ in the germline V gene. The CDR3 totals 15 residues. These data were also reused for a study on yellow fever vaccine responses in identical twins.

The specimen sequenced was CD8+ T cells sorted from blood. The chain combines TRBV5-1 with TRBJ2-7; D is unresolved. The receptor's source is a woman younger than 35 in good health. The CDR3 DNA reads TGCGCCAGCAGCTTGCGAAGCGCAGCCTCCTACGAGCAGTACTTC. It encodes CASSLRSAASYEQYF.